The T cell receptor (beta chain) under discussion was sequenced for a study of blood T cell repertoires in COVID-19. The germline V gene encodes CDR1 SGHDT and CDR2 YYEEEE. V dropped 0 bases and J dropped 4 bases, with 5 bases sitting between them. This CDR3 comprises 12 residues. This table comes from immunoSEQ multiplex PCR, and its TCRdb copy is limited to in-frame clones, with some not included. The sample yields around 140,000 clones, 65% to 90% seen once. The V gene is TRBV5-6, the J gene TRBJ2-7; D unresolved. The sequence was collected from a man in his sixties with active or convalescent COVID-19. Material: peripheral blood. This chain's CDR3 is CASSLAQYEQYV. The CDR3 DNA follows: TGTGCCAGCAGCTTGGCCCAGTACGAGCAGTACGTC.